This T cell receptor beta chain was observed in a study of response to subunit inactivated influenza vaccine. As regards this clonotype: Its antigen remains unknown.

Trimming pared 9 bases from V and 0 bases from J, leaving 8 bases between. Germline lookup yields CDR1 KGHDR and CDR2 SFDVKD. The CDR3 runs to 13 residues. The study, taken as a whole, reports: It was suggested by the authors that few new T cells are recruited by each seasonal influenza vaccination.

TCRdb re-called the RT-PCR reads through MiXCR, storing one row per CDR3 protein. In the table there are hundreds of thousands of distinct CDR3 sequences, 15% to 18% of which are singletons. This sequence was found in a man between 50 and 59 years old who received an inactivated influenza vaccine. Sample: PBMCs from blood, taken approximately 12 days after vaccination. The chain couples TRBV24-1 to TRBJ2-1, with D unclear. The CDR3 is CATRRSSYNEQFF. The CDR3 region has the DNA TGTGCCACCCGTCGGTCCTCCTACAATGAGCAGTTCTTC.